These 16 T cell receptor beta chains came from one sample sequenced in a study of blood T cell repertoires in COVID-19 (dated by TCRdb to the early 2020s). Libraries came from the immunoSEQ multiplex PCR assay. This is the immuneACCESS table as TCRdb keeps it, with only in-frame sequences that have V and J called. A part of the clones is gone; compared with another copy, unresolved V genes explain less than half, and the rest is unexplained. This sample has roughly 250,000 clones in its table, and under 85% of those were observed once. Of the sample, 3% to 4% falls within the top ten clones. Sequencing used peripheral blood. All receptors come from a woman in her thirties or forties with active or convalescent COVID-19.

CDR3 residues: CASGGASVNQPQHF. The CDR3 DNA reads TGTGCCAGCGGGGGGGCTTCGGTCAATCAGCCCCAGCATTTT. The V call is TRBV9, the J call TRBJ1-5; D perhaps matches TRBD1 (6 bases). The CDR3 consists of 14 residues. Germline assignment: CDR1 SGDLS and CDR2 YYNGEE. Trimming took off 7 bases at V and 3 bases at J, with 14 bases between the two ends.

The chain joins TRBV6-6 to TRBJ2-7, with a possible D match to TRBD2 (5 bases). Trimming shortened V by 6 bases and J by 0 bases, and 12 bases separated the two germline ends. This CDR3 is built from 14 residues. Germline CDR1 and CDR2: MNHNY and SVGAGI (reference sequence). The CDR3 protein is CASRPERSSYEQYV. CDR3 sequence (DNA): TGTGCCAGCAGACCCGAGCGGAGCTCCTACGAGCAGTACGTC.

The chain recombines TRBV12-3 or TRBV12-4 with TRBJ2-5; 10 nucleotides match TRBD2. CDR3 length: 13 amino acids. The V segment lost 6 bases and the J segment 5 bases; nucleotides outside the gene matches: 3. The CDR3, as DNA: TGTGCCAGCAGGACAGCGGGGGGGGAGACCCAGTACTTC. This sequence encodes CASRTAGGETQYF.

In the case of this clone: Other DNA sequences in this sample translate to the same CDR3. The chain recombines TRBV6-5 with TRBJ2-7, with 7 bases that match TRBD2. V trimming: 2 bases; J trimming: 4 bases; junction bases outside the gene matches: 2. Germline values: CDR1 MNHEY, CDR2 SVGAGI. This CDR3 spans 13 amino acids. The CDR3 coding sequence is TGTGCCAGCAGTTACGGGCGGGAGTACGAGCAGTACGTC. As protein: CASSYGREYEQYV.

The V call is TRBV3-1 (or the pseudogene TRBV3-2), the J call TRBJ2-3; TRBD2 matches 9 bases. The V segment lost 4 bases and the J segment 6 bases; nucleotides outside the gene matches: 11. Germline V gene data show CDR1 as LGHDT and CDR2 as YNNKEL (reference sequence). The CDR3 runs 16 residues. The CDR3 region has the DNA TGTGCCAGCAGCCCCGGTGGAGCGGGGGGTAGGGATACGCAGTATTTT. Amino acids: CASSPGGAGGRDTQYF.

The sample holds one count of this clone. The rearrangement joins TRBV10-3 to TRBJ1-2; D uncertain. Per germline, CDR1 ENHRY and CDR2 SYGVKD. The CDR3 sequence is 17 residues long. V was shortened by 8 bases and J by 4 bases, with 26 bases between the two germline ends. The CDR3 DNA is TGTGCCATCCCGGAAGAATTCAACGTAGACCCAGGCTATGGCTACACCTTC. It codes for CAIPEEFNVDPGYGYTF.

CDR3 sequence (DNA): TGTGCCAGCAGCGGCGGACTAGCGAACACCGGGGAGCTGTTTTTT. It yields the protein CASSGGLANTGELFF. The chain links TRBV9 to TRBJ2-2; 7 positions agree with TRBD2. The CDR3 totals 15 residues. V lost 3 bases to trimming and J lost 0 bases; unmatched junction nucleotides: 2. Germline V CDR1 and CDR2: SGDLS, YYNGEE.

This clone was picked up a small number of times. V and J are TRBV10-3 and TRBJ2-1; D might be TRBD2 (7 bases). Per germline, CDR1 ENHRY and CDR2 SYGVKD. Deletions cut 5 bases from V and 4 bases from J, with 15 bases between. The CDR3 has 15 amino acids. CDR3 bases: TGTGCCATCAGTTTGGGCGGGGGCAGGTACAATGAGCAGTTCTTC. The encoded protein is CAISLGGGRYNEQFF.

The chain employs TRBV19 and TRBJ1-2; D gene ambiguous. Between the trimmed V and J ends, which lost 5 bases and 5 bases, there was a span of 15 bases. The CDR3 sequence is 14 residues long. Germline CDR1 is LNHDA and CDR2 is SQIVND (reference sequence). The CDR3 is CASSYSQTHYGYTF. CDR3 DNA: TGTGCCAGTAGTTATTCACAGACCCATTATGGCTACACCTTC.

V usage is TRBV5-6 and J usage is TRBJ2-3; TRBD2 aligns across 11 bases. The germline V gene encodes CDR1 SGHDT and CDR2 YYEEEE. With V trimmed by 4 bases and J by 2 bases, 3 bases remained unmatched. This CDR3 contains 15 residues. The CDR3 sequence: CASSPSGGITDTQYF. As DNA, the CDR3 is TGTGCCAGCAGCCCTAGCGGGGGGATCACAGATACGCAGTATTTT.

The chain uses TRBV24-1 and TRBJ1-5; D is ambiguous. Germline CDR1 reads KGHDR; CDR2 reads SFDVKD. This CDR3 spans 12 amino acids. Trimming pared 4 bases from V and 7 bases from J, leaving 7 bases between. CDR3 bases: TGTGCCACCAGTGACCCCGGGCAGCCCCAGCATTTT. Amino acid sequence: CATSDPGQPQHF.

This clone was detected only a few times. This chain links TRBV5-1 with TRBJ2-3, with D unresolved. V lost 4 bases and J 0 bases, leaving 6 bases between the germline ends. The germline CDR1 and CDR2 sequences are SGHRS and YFSETQ. The CDR3 runs to 13 residues. Written as DNA, the CDR3 is TGCGCCAGCAGCCCTACTAGCACAGATACGCAGTATTTT. It is translated as CASSPTSTDTQYF.

This chain uses TRBV3-1 (or the pseudogene TRBV3-2) with TRBJ1-1; perhaps TRBD1 as D (6 bases). The CDR3 covers 13 residues. Per the germline V gene, CDR1 is LGHDT and CDR2 is YNNKEL (reference sequence). The V and J ends lost 0 bases and 5 bases respectively, with 7 bases between them. CDR3 sequence (DNA): TGTGCCAGCAGCCAAGAAGGGGGTACTGAAGCTTTCTTT. It specifies CASSQEGGTEAFF.

V gene TRBV3-1 (or the pseudogene TRBV3-2) combines with J gene TRBJ1-1, with TRBD1 as a possible D gene (5 bases). Per germline, CDR1 LGHDT and CDR2 YNNKEL (reference sequence). The CDR3 has 14 amino acids. V lost 1 base and J lost 11, with 17 bases in between. CDR3 amino acids: CASSQVEDSDSAFF. The CDR3 DNA follows: TGTGCCAGCAGCCAAGTTGAGGATTCTGACAGTGCTTTCTTT.

The V gene is TRBV6-6, the J gene TRBJ2-7; 10 nucleotides match TRBD1. The CDR3 is made up of 17 amino acids. The V gene's germline CDR1 is MNHNY and CDR2 SVGAGI (reference sequence). V dropped 5 bases and J dropped 0; count of bases not matched to a gene: 10. The CDR3 here is CASSPGRTGGFSYEQYF. In DNA form, the CDR3 reads TGTGCCAGCAGTCCGGGTCGGACAGGGGGATTCTCCTACGAGCAGTACTTC.

The V call is TRBV13, the J call TRBJ1-2, with 7 nucleotides matching TRBD1. The CDR3 runs to 13 residues. Germline V gene lookup returns CDR1 PRHDT and CDR2 FYEKMQ (reference sequence). Unmatched junction bases numbered 9, after V lost 6 bases and J lost 8 bases. The CDR3 reads CASSFTGEKGYTF. As DNA, the CDR3 is TGTGCCAGCAGTTTCACAGGGGAAAAGGGCTACACCTTC.